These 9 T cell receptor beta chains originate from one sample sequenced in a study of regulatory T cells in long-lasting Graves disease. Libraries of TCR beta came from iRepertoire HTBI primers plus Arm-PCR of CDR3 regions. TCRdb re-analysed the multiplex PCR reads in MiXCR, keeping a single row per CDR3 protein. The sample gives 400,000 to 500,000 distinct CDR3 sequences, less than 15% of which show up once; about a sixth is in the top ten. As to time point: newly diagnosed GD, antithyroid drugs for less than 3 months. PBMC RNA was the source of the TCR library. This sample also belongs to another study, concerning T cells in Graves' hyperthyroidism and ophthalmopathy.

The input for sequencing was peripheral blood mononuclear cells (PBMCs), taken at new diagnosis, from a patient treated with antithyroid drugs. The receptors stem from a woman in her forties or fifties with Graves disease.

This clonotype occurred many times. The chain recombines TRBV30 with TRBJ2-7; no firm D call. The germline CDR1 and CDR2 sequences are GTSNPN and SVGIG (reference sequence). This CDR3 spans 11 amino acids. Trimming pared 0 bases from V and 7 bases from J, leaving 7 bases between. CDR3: CAWSVLREQYF. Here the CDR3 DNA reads TGTGCCTGGAGTGTACTGAGGGAGCAGTACTTC.

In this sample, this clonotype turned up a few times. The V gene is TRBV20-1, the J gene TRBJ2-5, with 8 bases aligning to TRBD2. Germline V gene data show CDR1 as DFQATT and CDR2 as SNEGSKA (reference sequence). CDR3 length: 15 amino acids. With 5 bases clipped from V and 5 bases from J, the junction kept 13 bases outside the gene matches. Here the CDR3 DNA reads TGCAGTGCTCGCCTCAGCGGGAGCCCCCTTGAGACCCAGTACTTC. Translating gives CSARLSGSPLETQYF.

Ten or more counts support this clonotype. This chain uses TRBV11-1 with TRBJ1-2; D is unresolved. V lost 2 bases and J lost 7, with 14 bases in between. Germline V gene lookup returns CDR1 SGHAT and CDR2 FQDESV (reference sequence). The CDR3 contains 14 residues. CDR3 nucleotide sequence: TGTGCCAGCAGCTTACTATTCGGGAGTTCTGGCTACACCTTC. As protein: CASSLLFGSSGYTF. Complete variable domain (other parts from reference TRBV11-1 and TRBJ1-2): EAEVAQSPRYKITEKSQAVAFWCDPISGHATLYWYRQILGQGPELLVQFQDESVVDDSQLPKDRFSAERLKGVDSTLKIQPAELGDSAMYLCASSLLFGSSGYTFGSGTRLTVV.

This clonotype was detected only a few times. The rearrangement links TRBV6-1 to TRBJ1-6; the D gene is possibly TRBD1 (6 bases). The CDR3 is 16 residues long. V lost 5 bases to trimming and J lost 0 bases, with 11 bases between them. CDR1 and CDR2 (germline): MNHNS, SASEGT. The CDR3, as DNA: TGTGCCAGCAGTACCGACAGGAGCTCCTATAATTCACCCCTCCACTTT. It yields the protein CASSTDRSSYNSPLHF.

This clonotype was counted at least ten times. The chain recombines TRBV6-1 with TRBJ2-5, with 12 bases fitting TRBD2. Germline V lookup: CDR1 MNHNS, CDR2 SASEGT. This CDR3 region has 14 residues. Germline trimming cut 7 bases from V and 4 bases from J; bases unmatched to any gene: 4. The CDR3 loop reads CASKPGLAGETQYF. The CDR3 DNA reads TGTGCCAGCAAACCGGGACTAGCGGGAGAGACCCAGTACTTC.

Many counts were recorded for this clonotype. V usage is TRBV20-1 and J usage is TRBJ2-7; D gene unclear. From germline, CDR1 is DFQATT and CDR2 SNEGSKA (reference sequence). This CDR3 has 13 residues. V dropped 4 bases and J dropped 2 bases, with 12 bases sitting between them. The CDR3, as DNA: TGCAGTGCTAACGGACGGTCTGCCTACGAGCAGTACTTC. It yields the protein CSANGRSAYEQYF.

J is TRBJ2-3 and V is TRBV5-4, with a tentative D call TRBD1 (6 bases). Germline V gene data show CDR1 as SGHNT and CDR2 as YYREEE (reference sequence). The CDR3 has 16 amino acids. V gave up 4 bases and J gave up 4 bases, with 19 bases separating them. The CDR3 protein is CASSPSDRRIPDTQYF. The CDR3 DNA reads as TGTGCCAGCAGCCCATCGGACAGACGAATACCAGATACGCAGTATTTT.

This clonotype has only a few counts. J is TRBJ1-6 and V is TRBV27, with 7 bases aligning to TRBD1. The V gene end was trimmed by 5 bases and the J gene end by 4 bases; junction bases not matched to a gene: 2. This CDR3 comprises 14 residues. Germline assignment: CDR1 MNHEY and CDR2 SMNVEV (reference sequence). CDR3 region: CASSPGQYNSPLHF. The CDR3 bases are TGTGCCAGCAGTCCGGGACAGTATAATTCACCCCTCCACTTT.

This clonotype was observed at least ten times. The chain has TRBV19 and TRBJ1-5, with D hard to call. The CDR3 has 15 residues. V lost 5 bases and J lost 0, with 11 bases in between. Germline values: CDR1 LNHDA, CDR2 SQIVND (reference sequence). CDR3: CASSFEDNSNQPQHF. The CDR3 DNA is TGTGCCAGTAGTTTTGAGGATAATAGCAATCAGCCCCAGCATTTT.